This T cell receptor beta chain originates from a study of TIL therapy for anti-PD-1-resistant metastatic lung cancer. Looking at the study overall: Tumors carried a median 1.5 non-synonymous mutations per megabase. Findings of the study overall: Many TIL product clones were absent from baseline tumor, suggesting clonal contraction.

The libraries were made with immunoSEQ v3. Libraries were sequenced to 2 million to 2.5 million read pairs (survey) or 5-6 million (deep). Sequenced by immunoSEQ multiplex PCR; TCRdb stores in-frame clones only, minus some. The repertoire holds about 100,000 clones, with less than 70% as singletons. By share of the sample, this clone is medium-sized. The antigen is unknown. This CDR3 is 14 amino acids long. Germline CDR1 MNHEY, CDR2 SMNVEV (reference sequence). Trimming cost V 5 bases and J 3 bases; bases outside gene matches: 5. Time point meaning: pre-treatment sample, taken before nivolumab and TIL therapy. Pleural nodules or supraclavicular lymph nodes made up most of the excised metastases sampled. Progressing patients received lymphodepletion, expanded TIL infusion and IL-2.

The chain carries TRBV27 and TRBJ2-7, with TRBD1 identical over 9 bases. This sample comprised tumor tissue, obtained at baseline. This sequence was found in a person aged 25 to 80 with non-small cell lung cancer. Here the CDR3 DNA reads TGTGCCAGCAGTGTACAGGGGGCCAACTACGAGCAGTACTTC. The encoded protein is CASSVQGANYEQYF.